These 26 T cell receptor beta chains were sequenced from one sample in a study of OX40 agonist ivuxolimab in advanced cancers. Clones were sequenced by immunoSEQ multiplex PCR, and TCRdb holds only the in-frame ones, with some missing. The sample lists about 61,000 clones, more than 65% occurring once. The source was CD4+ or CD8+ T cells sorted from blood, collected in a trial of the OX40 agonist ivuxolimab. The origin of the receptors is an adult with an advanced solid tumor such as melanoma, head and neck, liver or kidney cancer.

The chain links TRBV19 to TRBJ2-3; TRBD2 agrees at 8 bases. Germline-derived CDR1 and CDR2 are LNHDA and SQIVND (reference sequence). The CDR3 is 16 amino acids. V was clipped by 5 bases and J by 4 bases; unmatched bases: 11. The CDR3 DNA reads TGTGCCAGTAGTCCGGCCGACAGCGGGAGTCCAGATACGCAGTATTTT. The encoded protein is CASSPADSGSPDTQYF.

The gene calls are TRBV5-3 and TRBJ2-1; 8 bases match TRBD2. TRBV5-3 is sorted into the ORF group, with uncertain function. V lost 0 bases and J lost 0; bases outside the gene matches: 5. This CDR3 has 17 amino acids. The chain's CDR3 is CARSLEWREVSYNEQFF. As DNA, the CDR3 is TGTGCCAGAAGCTTGGAGTGGCGGGAGGTCTCCTACAATGAGCAGTTCTTC.

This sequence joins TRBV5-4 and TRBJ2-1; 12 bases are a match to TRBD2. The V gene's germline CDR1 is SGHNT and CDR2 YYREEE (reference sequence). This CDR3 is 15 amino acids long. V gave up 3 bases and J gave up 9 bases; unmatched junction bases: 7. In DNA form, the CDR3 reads TGTGCCAGCAGCTCATGGACTAGCGGGGCCATTGAGCAGTTCTTC. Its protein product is CASSSWTSGAIEQFF.

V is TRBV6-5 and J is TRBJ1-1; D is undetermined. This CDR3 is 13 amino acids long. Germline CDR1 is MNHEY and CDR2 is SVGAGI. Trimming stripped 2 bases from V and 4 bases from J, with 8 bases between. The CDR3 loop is CASSYREGTEAFF. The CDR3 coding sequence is TGTGCCAGCAGTTACAGGGAGGGCACTGAAGCTTTCTTT.

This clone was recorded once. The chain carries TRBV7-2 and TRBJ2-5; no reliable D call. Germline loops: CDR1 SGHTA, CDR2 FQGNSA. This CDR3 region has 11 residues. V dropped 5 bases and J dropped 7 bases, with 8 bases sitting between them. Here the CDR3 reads CASSHAATQYF. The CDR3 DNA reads TGTGCCAGCAGCCACGCGGCGACCCAGTACTTC. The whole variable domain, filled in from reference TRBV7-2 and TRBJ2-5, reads GAGVSQSPSNKVTEKGKDVELRCDPISGHTALYWYRQSLGQGLEFLIYFQGNSAPDKSGLPSDRFSAERTGGSVSTLTIQRTQQEDSAVYLCASSHAATQYFGPGTRLLVL.

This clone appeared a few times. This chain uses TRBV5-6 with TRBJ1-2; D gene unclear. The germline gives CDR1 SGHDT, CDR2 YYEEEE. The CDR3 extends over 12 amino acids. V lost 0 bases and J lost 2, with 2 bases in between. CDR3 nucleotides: TGTGCCAGCAGCTTGGGGAACTATGGCTACACCTTC. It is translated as CASSLGNYGYTF.

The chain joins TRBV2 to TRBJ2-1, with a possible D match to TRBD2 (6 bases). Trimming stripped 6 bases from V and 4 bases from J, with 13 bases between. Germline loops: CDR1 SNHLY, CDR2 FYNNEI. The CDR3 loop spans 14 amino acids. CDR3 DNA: TGTGCCAGCAGAGACGGCGGGATGTACAATGAGCAGTTCTTC. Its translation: CASRDGGMYNEQFF.

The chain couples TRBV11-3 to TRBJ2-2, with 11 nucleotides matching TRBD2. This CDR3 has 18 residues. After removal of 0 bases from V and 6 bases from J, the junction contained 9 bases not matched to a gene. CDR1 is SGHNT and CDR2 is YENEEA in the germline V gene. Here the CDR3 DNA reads TGTGCCAGCAGCTTAGAGGGACTAGCGGAGATGGGGTCCGGGGAGCTGTTTTTT. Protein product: CASSLEGLAEMGSGELFF.

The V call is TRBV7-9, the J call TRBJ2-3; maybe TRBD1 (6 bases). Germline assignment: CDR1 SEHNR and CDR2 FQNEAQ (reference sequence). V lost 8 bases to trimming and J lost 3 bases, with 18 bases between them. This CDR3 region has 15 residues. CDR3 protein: CASEALRGSTDTQYF. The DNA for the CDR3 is TGTGCCAGCGAGGCACTCAGGGGTAGTACAGATACGCAGTATTTT.

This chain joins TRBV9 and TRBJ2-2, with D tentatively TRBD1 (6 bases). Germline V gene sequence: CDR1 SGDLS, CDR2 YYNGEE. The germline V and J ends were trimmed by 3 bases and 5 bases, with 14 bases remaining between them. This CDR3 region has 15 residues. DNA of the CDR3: TGTGCCAGCAGCGCGGACACAACAGGGACCGGGGAGCTGTTTTTT. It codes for CASSADTTGTGELFF. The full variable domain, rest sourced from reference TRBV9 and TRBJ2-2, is DSGVTQTPKHLITATGQRVTLRCSPRSGDLSVYWYQQSLDQGLQFLIQYYNGEERAKGNILERFSAQQFPDLHSELNLSSLELGDSALYFCASSADTTGTGELFFGEGSRLTVL.

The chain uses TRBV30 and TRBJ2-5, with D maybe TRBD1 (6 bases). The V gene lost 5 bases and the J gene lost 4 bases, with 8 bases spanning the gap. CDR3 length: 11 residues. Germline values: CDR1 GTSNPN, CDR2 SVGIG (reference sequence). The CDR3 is CAWGTRETQYF. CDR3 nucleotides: TGTGCCTGGGGGACACGAGAGACCCAGTACTTC.

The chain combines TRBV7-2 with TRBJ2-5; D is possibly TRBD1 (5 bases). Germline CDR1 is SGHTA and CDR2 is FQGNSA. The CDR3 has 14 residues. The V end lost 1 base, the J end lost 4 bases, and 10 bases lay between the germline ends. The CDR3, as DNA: TGTGCCAGCAGCTTAGGTCGGACAAGAGAGACCCAGTACTTC. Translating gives CASSLGRTRETQYF.

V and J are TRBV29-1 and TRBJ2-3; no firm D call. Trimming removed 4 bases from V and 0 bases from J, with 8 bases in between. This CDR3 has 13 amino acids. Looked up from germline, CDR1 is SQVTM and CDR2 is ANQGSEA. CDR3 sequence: CSVGRPSTDTQYF. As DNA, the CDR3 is TGCAGCGTTGGCAGGCCAAGCACAGATACGCAGTATTTT.

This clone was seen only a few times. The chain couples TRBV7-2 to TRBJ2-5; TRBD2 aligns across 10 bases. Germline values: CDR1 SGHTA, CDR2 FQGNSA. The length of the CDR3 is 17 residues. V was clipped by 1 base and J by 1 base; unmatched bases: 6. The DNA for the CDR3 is TGTGCCAGCAGCTTAGAATTAGCGGGAGGAGGCCAAGAGACCCAGTACTTC. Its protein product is CASSLELAGGGQETQYF.

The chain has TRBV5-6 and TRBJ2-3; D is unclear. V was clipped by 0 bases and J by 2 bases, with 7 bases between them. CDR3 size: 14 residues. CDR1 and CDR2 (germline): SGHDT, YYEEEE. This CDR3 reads CASSLAGITDTQYF. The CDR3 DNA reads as TGTGCCAGCAGCTTGGCTGGGATCACAGATACGCAGTATTTT.

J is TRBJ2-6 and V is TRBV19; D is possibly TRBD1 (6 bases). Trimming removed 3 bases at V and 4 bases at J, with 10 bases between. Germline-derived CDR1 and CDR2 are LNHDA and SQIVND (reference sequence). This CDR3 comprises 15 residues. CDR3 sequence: CASSMKGGGANVLTF. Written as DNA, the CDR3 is TGTGCCAGTAGTATGAAAGGGGGAGGGGCCAACGTCCTGACTTTC.

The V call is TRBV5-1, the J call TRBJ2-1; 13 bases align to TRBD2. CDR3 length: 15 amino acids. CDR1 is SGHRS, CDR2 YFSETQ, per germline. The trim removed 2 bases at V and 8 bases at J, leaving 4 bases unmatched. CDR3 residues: CASSLLAGGKDEQFF. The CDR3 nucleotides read TGCGCCAGCAGCTTACTAGCGGGAGGGAAGGATGAGCAGTTCTTC.

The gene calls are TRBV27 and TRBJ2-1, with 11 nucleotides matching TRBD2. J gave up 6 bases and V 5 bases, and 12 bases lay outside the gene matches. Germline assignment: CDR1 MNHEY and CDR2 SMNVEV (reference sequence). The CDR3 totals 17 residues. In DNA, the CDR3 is TGTGCCAGCAGTCCGACCTTAGCGGGAGGGGGGCCCAATGAGCAGTTCTTC. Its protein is CASSPTLAGGGPNEQFF.

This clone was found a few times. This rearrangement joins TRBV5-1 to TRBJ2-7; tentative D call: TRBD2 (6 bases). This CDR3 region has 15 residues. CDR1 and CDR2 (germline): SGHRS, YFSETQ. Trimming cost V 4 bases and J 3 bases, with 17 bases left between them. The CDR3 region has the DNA TGCGCCAGCAGCCGGTTGGGGACTCGCGACTACGAGCAGTACTTC. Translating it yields CASSRLGTRDYEQYF. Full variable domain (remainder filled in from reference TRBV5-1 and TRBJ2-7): KAGVTQTPRYLIKTRGQQVTLSCSPISGHRSVSWYQQTPGQGLQFLFEYFSETQRNKGNFPGRFSGRQFSNSRSEMNVSTLELGDSALYLCASSRLGTRDYEQYFGPGTRLTVT.

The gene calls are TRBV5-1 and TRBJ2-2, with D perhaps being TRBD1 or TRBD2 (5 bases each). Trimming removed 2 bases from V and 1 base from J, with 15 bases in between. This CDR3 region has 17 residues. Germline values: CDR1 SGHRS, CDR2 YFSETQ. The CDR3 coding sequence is TGCGCCAGCAGCTTAGAGGGGCTTACCCAGAACACCGGGGAGCTGTTTTTT. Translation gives CASSLEGLTQNTGELFF.

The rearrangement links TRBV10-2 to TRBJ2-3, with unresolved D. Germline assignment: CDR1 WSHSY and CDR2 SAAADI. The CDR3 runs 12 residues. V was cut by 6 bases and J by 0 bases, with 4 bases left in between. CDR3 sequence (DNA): TGCGCCAGCAGCCGGAGCACAGATACGCAGTATTTT. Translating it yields CASSRSTDTQYF.

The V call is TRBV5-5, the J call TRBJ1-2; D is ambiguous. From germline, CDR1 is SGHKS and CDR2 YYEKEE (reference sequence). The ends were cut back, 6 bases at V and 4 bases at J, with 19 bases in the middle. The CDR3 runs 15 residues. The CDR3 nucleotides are TGTGCCAGCACCCCGAGTGTCGGAGACATCTATGGCTACACCTTC. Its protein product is CASTPSVGDIYGYTF.

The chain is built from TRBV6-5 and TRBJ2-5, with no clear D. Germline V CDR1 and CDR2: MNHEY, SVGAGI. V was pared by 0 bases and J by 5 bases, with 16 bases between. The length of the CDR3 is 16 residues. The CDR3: CASSYSSWYSSETQYF. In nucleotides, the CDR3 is TGTGCCAGCAGTTACTCGAGTTGGTACAGTTCGGAGACCCAGTACTTC.

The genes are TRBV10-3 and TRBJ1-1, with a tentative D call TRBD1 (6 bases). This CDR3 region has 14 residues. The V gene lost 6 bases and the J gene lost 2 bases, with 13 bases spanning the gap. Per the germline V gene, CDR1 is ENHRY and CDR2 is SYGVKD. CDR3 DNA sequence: TGTGCCATCAGGTCCGGACAGAGTAACACTGAAGCTTTCTTT. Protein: CAIRSGQSNTEAFF.

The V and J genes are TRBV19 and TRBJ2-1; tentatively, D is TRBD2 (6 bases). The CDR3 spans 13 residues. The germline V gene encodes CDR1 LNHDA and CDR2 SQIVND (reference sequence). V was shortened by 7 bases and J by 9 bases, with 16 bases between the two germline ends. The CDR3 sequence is CASTSTRRGEQFF. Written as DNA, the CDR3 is TGTGCCAGTACTTCTACGAGGCGGGGTGAGCAGTTCTTC.

The CDR3 is CASSSSGSGYEQYF. The CDR3 DNA reads TGTGCCAGCAGCTCGAGCGGGAGCGGATACGAGCAGTACTTC. The V gene is TRBV7-2, the J gene TRBJ2-7, with 8 bases aligning to TRBD2. The CDR3 covers 14 residues. The V gene end was trimmed by 4 bases and the J gene end by 4 bases; junction bases not matched to a gene: 6. CDR1 is SGHTA, CDR2 FQGNSA, per germline.